This TCR beta chain originates from a study of control samples from healthy donors and cancer patients. TCRdb's copy holds only in-frame clones and misses some; the assay was immunoSEQ multiplex PCR. The repertoire includes 70,000 to 100,000 clones, roughly nine tenths of them detected once, and approximately 7.6% sits in the top ten. The CDR3 runs to 13 residues. The germline V gene has CDR1 GTSNPN and CDR2 SVGIG (reference sequence). The germline V and J ends were trimmed by 0 bases and 2 bases, with 5 bases remaining between them. The clonotype was recovered from a woman aged 55-70 years in good health. Sequencing was performed on blood. The V call is TRBV30, the J call TRBJ1-3; no definite D call. CDR3 residues: CAWSVTTGNTIYF. The CDR3 region has the DNA TGTGCCTGGAGTGTAACTACTGGAAACACCATATATTTT.